These 27 T cell receptor beta chains originate from one sample sequenced in a study of Ad26.COV2.S vaccination and SARS-CoV-2 variants. Sequencing was performed with immunoSEQ multiplex PCR; in TCRdb, only in-frame clones are kept and a portion is missing. The sample has roughly 380,000 clones, roughly 90% seen once. Noted treatment: 15 to 20 received Ad26.COV2.S at low or high dose, single or two shots; about 5 received placebo; per-sample allocation not given. The investigators took samples on day 63 after the first vaccine or placebo injection. This material consisted of peripheral blood, taken in a trial of Ad26.COV2.S vaccine versus placebo. The receptors stem from a person between 18 and 65 years old who received the Ad26.COV2.S COVID-19 vaccine or a placebo.

V is TRBV2 and J is TRBJ2-7, with no clear D. Trimming removed 4 bases at V and 6 bases at J, with 13 bases between. Germline V CDR1 and CDR2: SNHLY, FYNNEI. CDR3 length equals 13 residues. DNA for the CDR3: TGTGCCAGCAGTGTTGCATCCATTGTCGAGCAGTACTTC. Its protein is CASSVASIVEQYF. The entire variable domain, with the rest obtained from reference TRBV2 and TRBJ2-7, is as follows: EPEVTQTPSHQVTQMGQEVILRCVPISNHLYFYWYRQILGQKVEFLVSFYNNEISEKSEIFDDQFSVERPDGSNFTLKIRSTKLEDSAMYFCASSVASIVEQYFGPGTRLTVT.

The chain has TRBV12-3 or TRBV12-4 and TRBJ1-4; D is undetermined. CDR3 size: 13 residues. V gave up 6 bases and J gave up 3 bases, with 8 bases separating them. The CDR3 loop is CASRSGANEKLFF. The CDR3 DNA reads TGTGCCAGCAGAAGCGGGGCTAATGAAAAACTGTTTTTT.

This chain's CDR3 is CATSPSDESSYNSPLHF. In DNA, the CDR3 is TGTGCCACCAGTCCCTCAGATGAGAGCTCCTATAATTCACCCCTCCACTTT. This rearrangement joins TRBV15 to TRBJ1-6; D is uncertain. Trimming stripped 6 bases from V and 0 bases from J, with 15 bases between. Germline V gene sequence: CDR1 LNHNV, CDR2 YYDKDF (reference sequence). The CDR3 extends over 17 amino acids.

The J gene is TRBJ2-4, the V gene TRBV4-3; 8 bases fit TRBD2. Germline CDR1 LGHNA, CDR2 YSLEER. J lost 1 base, V lost 8 bases, and 16 bases had no gene match. The CDR3 contains 18 residues. CDR3 region: CASGPGTRYPAAKNIQYF. CDR3 DNA sequence: TGCGCCAGCGGGCCCGGGACTAGGTATCCTGCGGCCAAAAACATTCAGTACTTC.

This chain uses TRBV27 with TRBJ2-7; 8 positions agree with TRBD2. Germline loops: CDR1 MNHEY, CDR2 SMNVEV (reference sequence). This CDR3 contains 16 residues. V dropped 0 bases and J dropped 0; count of bases not matched to a gene: 4. CDR3 nucleotide sequence: TGTGCCAGCAGTTTATCGGCGGGGGGTCTCTCCTACGAGCAGTACTTC. Its protein product is CASSLSAGGLSYEQYF.

This clone was observed once. The chain uses TRBV19 and TRBJ2-7, with D possibly matching TRBD2 (6 bases). V dropped 0 bases and J dropped 2 bases, with 14 bases sitting between them. The CDR3 loop spans 16 amino acids. CDR1 LNHDA and CDR2 SQIVND come from the germline V gene (reference sequence). This chain's CDR3 is CASSIDGRDSPYEQYF. The CDR3 nucleotides are TGTGCCAGTAGTATAGATGGAAGGGACTCTCCCTACGAGCAGTACTTC.

The rearrangement links TRBV6-6 to TRBJ2-5, with D perhaps matching TRBD2 (5 bases). This CDR3 contains 15 residues. Germline lookup yields CDR1 MNHNY and CDR2 SVGAGI (reference sequence). Trimming cost V 4 bases and J 3 bases, with 15 bases left between them. The CDR3 reads CASSLIGEAEETQYF. The CDR3 DNA is TGTGCCAGCAGTTTGATAGGCGAAGCGGAAGAGACCCAGTACTTC.

The chain combines TRBV11-3 with TRBJ2-7; TRBD1 might be the D (5 bases). V was cut by 3 bases and J by 3 bases, with 15 bases left in between. This CDR3 is 15 amino acids long. Per germline, CDR1 SGHNT and CDR2 YENEEA. The CDR3 DNA reads TGTGCCAGCAGCTTGGGGCAGGATATTTTCTACGAGCAGTACTTC. Residues: CASSLGQDIFYEQYF.

The CDR3 sequence: CASSQDKLAGTNTGELFF. The CDR3 DNA is TGTGCCAGCAGCCAAGATAAACTAGCGGGGACGAACACCGGGGAGCTGTTTTTT. The chain links TRBV4-2 to TRBJ2-2; 10 nucleotides agree with TRBD2. J gave up 0 bases and V 0 bases, and 4 bases lay outside the gene matches. Germline V lookup: CDR1 LGHNA, CDR2 YNFKEQ. The CDR3 has 18 residues.

The rearrangement links TRBV6-1 to TRBJ2-5, with TRBD2 as a possible D gene (6 bases). This CDR3 is built from 15 residues. V lost 1 base and J 0 bases, leaving 9 bases between the germline ends. CDR1 MNHNS and CDR2 SASEGT come from the germline V gene. CDR3 loop: CASSEVSGDQETQYF. The CDR3, as DNA: TGTGCCAGCAGTGAAGTATCGGGGGACCAAGAGACCCAGTACTTC.

J is TRBJ1-3 and V is TRBV6-5; D unclear. V was pared by 2 bases and J by 4 bases, with 12 bases between. The CDR3 loop spans 15 amino acids. From germline, CDR1 is MNHEY and CDR2 SVGAGI. The CDR3 region is CASSYLGPPGNTIYF. CDR3 nucleotide sequence: TGTGCCAGCAGTTACCTTGGCCCACCGGGAAACACCATATATTTT.

The genes are TRBV11-1 and TRBJ1-6; no clear D gene. CDR1 is SGHAT and CDR2 is FQDESV in the germline V gene (reference sequence). V gave up 1 base and J gave up 2 bases, with 9 bases separating them. This CDR3 has 16 amino acids. CDR3 nucleotides: TGTGCCAGCAGCTTAGTGACCGACCCCTATAATTCACCCCTCCACTTT. This encodes CASSLVTDPYNSPLHF.

This chain uses TRBV27 with TRBJ2-1; TRBD2 agrees at 7 bases. After removal of 2 bases from V and 6 bases from J, the junction contained 4 bases not matched to a gene. The CDR3 runs 14 residues. CDR1 MNHEY and CDR2 SMNVEV come from the germline V gene (reference sequence). The CDR3 DNA follows: TGTGCCAGCAGTTTACTCGGGGGGAGCAATGAGCAGTTCTTC. It yields the protein CASSLLGGSNEQFF.

The chain couples TRBV5-1 to TRBJ2-7; TRBD1 matches 7 bases. This CDR3 has 15 residues. Trimming at V came to 0 bases and at J to 6 bases, leaving 9 bases not matched to a gene. Germline-derived CDR1 and CDR2 are SGHRS and YFSETQ. The CDR3 loop reads CASSLGDRDRGEQYF. The DNA for the CDR3 is TGCGCCAGCAGCTTGGGAGACAGGGATCGAGGCGAGCAGTACTTC.

This chain connects TRBV9 to TRBJ1-2, with 8 positions matching TRBD1. Germline V gene lookup returns CDR1 SGDLS and CDR2 YYNGEE. Germline trimming cut 0 bases from V and 5 bases from J; bases unmatched to any gene: 12. The CDR3 loop spans 17 amino acids. CDR3 bases: TGTGCCAGCAGCGTAGATCATGGGACAGGAAGAGAGTATGGCTACACCTTC. Translation gives CASSVDHGTGREYGYTF. The full variable domain, its missing parts supplied by reference TRBV9 and TRBJ1-2, is DSGVTQTPKHLITATGQRVTLRCSPRSGDLSVYWYQQSLDQGLQFLIQYYNGEERAKGNILERFSAQQFPDLHSELNLSSLELGDSALYFCASSVDHGTGREYGYTFGSGTRLTVV.

The chain joins TRBV13 to TRBJ1-5; 10 bases align to TRBD1. CDR3 length equals 15 residues. V was clipped by 3 bases and J by 3 bases; unmatched bases: 2. Germline lookup yields CDR1 PRHDT and CDR2 FYEKMQ (reference sequence). The CDR3 sequence: CASSLGQGNNQPQHF. The CDR3 region has the DNA TGTGCCAGCAGCTTGGGACAGGGGAACAATCAGCCCCAGCATTTT.

This clone has a single count. The chain links TRBV3-1 (or the pseudogene TRBV3-2) to TRBJ1-2, with D hard to call. The V gene lost 2 bases and the J gene lost 1 base, with 8 bases spanning the gap. The CDR3 spans 14 residues. CDR1 is LGHDT, CDR2 YNNKEL, per germline (reference sequence). The CDR3 DNA reads TGTGCCAGCAGCCAACCTACTGTTAACTATGGCTACACCTTC. Encoded protein: CASSQPTVNYGYTF.

The chain recombines TRBV2 with TRBJ2-1; D call uncertain. The CDR3 spans 11 residues. Trimming shortened V by 7 bases and J by 9 bases, and 10 bases separated the two germline ends. Germline V lookup: CDR1 SNHLY, CDR2 FYNNEI. Here the CDR3 DNA reads TGTGCCAGCAAAGAGACGGGTGAGCAGTTCTTC. This codes for CASKETGEQFF.

This clone was counted many times. The rearrangement links TRBV7-9 to TRBJ1-3; D is undetermined. Trimming took 1 base from V and 0 from J, leaving 13 bases between them. Germline CDR1 SEHNR, CDR2 FQNEAQ (reference sequence). The CDR3 contains 17 residues. CDR3 DNA sequence: TGTGCCAGCAGCTTAGTAATCCGCTACGACTCTGGAAACACCATATATTTT. Translated, it gives CASSLVIRYDSGNTIYF.

The J gene is TRBJ2-7, the V gene TRBV6-5, with D tentatively TRBD1 (5 bases). Germline values: CDR1 MNHEY, CDR2 SVGAGI. Trimming took 6 bases from V and 6 from J, leaving 12 bases between them. The CDR3 is 12 amino acids. For the CDR3, the DNA is TGTGCCAGCAGCCGACAGACTGGCGAGCAGTACTTC. It encodes CASSRQTGEQYF.

V is TRBV7-9 and J is TRBJ1-2; tentatively, D is TRBD1 (6 bases). The CDR3 loop spans 15 amino acids. The ends were cut back, 1 base at V and 8 bases at J, with 17 bases in the middle. Germline V CDR1 and CDR2: SEHNR, FQNEAQ (reference sequence). The CDR3 region is CASSLGTAELGGYTF. CDR3 DNA sequence: TGTGCCAGCAGCTTAGGGACAGCCGAGTTGGGGGGCTACACCTTC.

As to this clone: Its ends do not fully match the called genes, so a read error is possible. The chain is built from TRBV7-8 and TRBJ2-3; D not certain. The CDR3 spans 15 residues. The germline V gene has CDR1 SGHVS and CDR2 FQNEAQ. The CDR3 coding sequence is TGTGCCAGCAGCTTAGGTTTTTTGAGCACGGATACGCAGTATTTT. Translation gives CASSLGFLSTDTQYF.

This sequence joins TRBV28 and TRBJ2-2, with D perhaps matching TRBD1 or TRBD2 (5 bases each). Trimming cost V 6 bases and J 4 bases, with 15 bases left between them. The CDR3 loop spans 15 amino acids. The germline CDR1 and CDR2 sequences are MDHEN and SYDVKM. CDR3 sequence (DNA): TGTGCCAGCAGCCGGGGACGACATAGCACCGGGGAGCTGTTTTTT. Translation gives CASSRGRHSTGELFF.

The gene calls are TRBV7-3 and TRBJ2-3; 9 positions agree with TRBD1. Trimming took 2 bases from V and 7 from J; bases not matched to a gene: 10. The germline V gene encodes CDR1 SGHTA and CDR2 FQGTGA. The CDR3 is 16 amino acids. The CDR3: CASSLWGQGGLNTQYF. Written as DNA, the CDR3 is TGTGCCAGCAGCTTATGGGGACAGGGTGGGCTTAATACGCAGTATTTT.

This chain uses TRBV5-6 with TRBJ1-6; 9 nucleotides agree with TRBD1. The germline CDR1 and CDR2 sequences are SGHDT and YYEEEE. V lost 4 bases and J lost 1; bases outside the gene matches: 3. The CDR3 extends over 16 amino acids. In nucleotides, the CDR3 is TGTGCCAGCAGCCTCGGGACAGGGTCCTATAATTCACCCCTCCACTTT. This translates into CASSLGTGSYNSPLHF.

J is TRBJ1-2 and V is TRBV7-8; the D gene is possibly TRBD1 (5 bases). The CDR3 is made up of 14 amino acids. Germline V CDR1 and CDR2: SGHVS, FQNEAQ. Trimming pared 5 bases from V and 8 bases from J, leaving 18 bases between. The CDR3 loop reads CASSGAGRQKGYTF. The DNA of the CDR3 is TGTGCCAGCAGCGGGGCGGGACGGCAGAAGGGCTACACCTTC. Full variable domain (rest looked up from reference TRBV7-8 and TRBJ1-2): GAGVSQSPRYKVAKRGQDVALRCDPISGHVSLFWYQQALGQGPEFLTYFQNEAQLDKSGLPSDRFFAERPEGSVSTLKIQRTQQEDSAVYLCASSGAGRQKGYTFGSGTRLTVV.

The gene calls are TRBV5-1 and TRBJ2-3, with 8 bases aligning to TRBD2. Germline V CDR1 and CDR2: SGHRS, YFSETQ. The CDR3 runs 14 residues. J was trimmed by 3 bases and V by 5 bases; bases with no gene match: 5. The CDR3 sequence: CASSTGGQTDTQYF. CDR3 sequence (DNA): TGCGCCAGCAGTACGGGGGGGCAAACAGATACGCAGTATTTT.